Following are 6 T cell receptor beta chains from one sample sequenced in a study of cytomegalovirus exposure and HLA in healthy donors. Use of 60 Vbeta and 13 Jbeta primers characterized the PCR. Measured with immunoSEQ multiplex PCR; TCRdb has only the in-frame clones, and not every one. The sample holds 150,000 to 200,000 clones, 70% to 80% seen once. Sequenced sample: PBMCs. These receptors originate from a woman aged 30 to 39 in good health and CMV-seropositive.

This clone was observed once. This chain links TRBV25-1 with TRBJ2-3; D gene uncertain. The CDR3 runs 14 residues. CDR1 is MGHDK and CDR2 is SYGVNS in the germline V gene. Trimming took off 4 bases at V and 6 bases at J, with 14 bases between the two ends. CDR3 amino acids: CASSVSHPQDTQYF. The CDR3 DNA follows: TGTGCCAGCAGTGTTTCCCACCCCCAGGATACGCAGTATTTT.

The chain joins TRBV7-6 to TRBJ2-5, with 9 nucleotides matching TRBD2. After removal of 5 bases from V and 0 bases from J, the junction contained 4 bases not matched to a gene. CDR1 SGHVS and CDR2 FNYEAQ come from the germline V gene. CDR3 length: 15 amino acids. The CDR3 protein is CASSPGLANQETQYF. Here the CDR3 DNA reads TGTGCCAGCAGCCCGGGACTAGCCAACCAAGAGACCCAGTACTTC.

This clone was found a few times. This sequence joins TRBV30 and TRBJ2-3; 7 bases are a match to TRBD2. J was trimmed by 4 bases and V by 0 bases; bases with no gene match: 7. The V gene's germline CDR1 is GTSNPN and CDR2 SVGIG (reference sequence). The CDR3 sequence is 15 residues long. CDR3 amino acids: CAWSVGAGRADTQYF. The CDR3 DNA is TGTGCCTGGAGTGTAGGAGCGGGGAGGGCAGATACGCAGTATTTT.

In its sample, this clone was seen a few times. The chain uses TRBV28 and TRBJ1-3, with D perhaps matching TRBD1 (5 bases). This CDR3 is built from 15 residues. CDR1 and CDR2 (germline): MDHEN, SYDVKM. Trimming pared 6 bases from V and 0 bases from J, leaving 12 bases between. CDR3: CASSEGATSGNTIYF. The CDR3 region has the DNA TGTGCCAGCAGCGAAGGGGCCACCTCTGGAAACACCATATATTTT.

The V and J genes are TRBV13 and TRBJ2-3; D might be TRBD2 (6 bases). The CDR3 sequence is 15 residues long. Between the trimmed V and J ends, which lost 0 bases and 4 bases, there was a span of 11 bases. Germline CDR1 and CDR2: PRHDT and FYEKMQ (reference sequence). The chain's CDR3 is CASSLGGGEADTQYF. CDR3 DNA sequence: TGTGCCAGCAGCTTAGGAGGAGGGGAGGCAGATACGCAGTATTTT.

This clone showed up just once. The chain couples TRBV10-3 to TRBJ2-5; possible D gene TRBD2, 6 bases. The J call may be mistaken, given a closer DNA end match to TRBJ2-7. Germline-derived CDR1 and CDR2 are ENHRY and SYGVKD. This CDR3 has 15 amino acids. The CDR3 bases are TGTGCCATCAGTCAACTTGGAGGGAGTGGCCACGAGCAGTACTTC. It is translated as CAISQLGGSGHEQYF.